Listed here are 22 T cell receptor beta chains from one sample, sequenced in a study of post-analysis software for immune sequencing data. General study results and limits: Five TRBV segments (TRBV5-6, TRBV5-1 and TRBV20-1 among them) occurred more frequently in patients than in controls.

Their specific antigens are unknown. Sequencing libraries made from TCR beta cDNA carried unique molecular identifiers. MiXCR, applied by TCRdb to the PCR reads, yields one record per CDR3 protein. This sample has around 770,000 distinct CDR3 sequences; roughly 50% occur once, and the top ten carry 4.9%. The sequenced sample was blood. These receptors were taken from a girl aged 5-17 years with multiple sclerosis.

On this clonotype itself: Sequence at one end of the junction differs from germline and may be a read error. The chain is built from TRBV20-1 and TRBJ1-4; no firm D call. Germline loops: CDR1 DFQATT, CDR2 SNEGSKA (reference sequence). This CDR3 contains 13 residues. The CDR3 sequence is CSARDSINEKLFF. The CDR3 region has the DNA TGCAGTGCTAGAGATTCCATTAATGAAAAGCTGTTTTTT.

This clonotype was counted a few times. Here the CDR3 reads CASGRPRTMGAGYTF. The CDR3 DNA reads TGTGCCAGCGGTCGGCCCAGAACAATGGGGGCTGGCTACACCTTC. This rearrangement joins TRBV6-5 to TRBJ1-2, with D tentatively TRBD1 (6 bases). This CDR3 is built from 15 residues. Trimming took 8 bases from V and 7 from J, leaving 23 bases between them. Germline V gives CDR1 MNHEY, CDR2 SVGAGI.

The chain employs TRBV7-8 and TRBJ2-1; TRBD2 matches 7 bases. The CDR3 is 18 amino acids. CDR1 and CDR2 from the germline V gene are SGHVS and FQNEAQ. Trimming took 2 bases from V and 5 from J; bases not matched to a gene: 15. The chain's CDR3 is CASSLTGGGTAGHNEQFF. DNA of the CDR3: TGTGCCAGCAGCTTAACCGGGGGAGGGACGGCGGGGCACAATGAGCAGTTCTTC.

This clonotype was detected only a few times. The chain uses TRBV6-4 and TRBJ2-1; 11 positions match TRBD2. There are 16 residues in the CDR3. CDR1 and CDR2 (germline): MRHNA, SNTAGT. V shed 6 bases and J 6 bases; nucleotides not matched to a gene: 10. The DNA of the CDR3 is TGTGCCAGCAGCGGGACTAGCGGAGCACGGGGCAATGAGCAGTTCTTC. Encoded protein: CASSGTSGARGNEQFF.

This clonotype was recorded a few times. The chain employs TRBV7-3 and TRBJ2-3; TRBD2 aligns across 9 bases. The CDR3 covers 18 residues. The junction had 13 bases not matched to a gene; V was cut back by 6 bases and J by 0 bases. Germline-derived CDR1 and CDR2 are SGHTA and FQGTGA. The CDR3 region is CASRSPGTSIPSTDTQYF. CDR3 DNA sequence: TGTGCCAGCAGGTCTCCCGGGACTAGCATCCCTAGCACAGATACGCAGTATTTT.

The rearrangement joins TRBV9 to TRBJ1-2; 11 bases agree with TRBD1. V lost 4 bases and J lost 7; bases outside the gene matches: 15. This CDR3 has 17 amino acids. Germline loops: CDR1 SGDLS, CDR2 YYNGEE. CDR3 residues: CASSPRTGGFRPPGYTF. The CDR3 DNA sequence: TGTGCCAGCAGCCCAAGGACAGGGGGCTTCCGACCGCCTGGCTACACCTTC.

To note about this clonotype: One end of the junction does not line up with germline, which may come from a read error. This chain connects TRBV12-3 or TRBV12-4 to TRBJ1-6, with D maybe TRBD1 (6 bases). CDR3 length equals 14 residues. CDR3 region: CVSSLAGVGSPLHF. For the CDR3, the DNA is TGTGTCAGCAGTTTAGCAGGGGTGGGATCACCCCTCCACTTT.

This clonotype was seen a handful of times. The rearrangement joins TRBV5-5 to TRBJ1-2, with D possibly being TRBD1 (6 bases). There are 15 residues in the CDR3. The germline V gene has CDR1 SGHKS and CDR2 YYEKEE (reference sequence). Trimming stripped 6 bases from V and 7 bases from J, with 22 bases between. The CDR3 DNA follows: TGTGCCAGCACCCCGGGGGCGCAGGACCGTCTTGGCTACACCTTC. It is translated as CASTPGAQDRLGYTF.

The chain recombines TRBV25-1 with TRBJ2-1; tentatively, D is TRBD2 (5 bases). This CDR3 is built from 11 residues. Germline V lookup: CDR1 MGHDK, CDR2 SYGVNS. Trimming took off 10 bases at V and 8 bases at J, with 12 bases between the two ends. The CDR3 bases are TGTGCCACTCGGGGTAGCGATGAGCAGTTCTTC. This sequence encodes CATRGSDEQFF.

The chain couples TRBV29-1 to TRBJ2-1; 8 nucleotides agree with TRBD1. This CDR3 is built from 14 residues. The junction had 6 bases not matched to a gene; V was cut back by 4 bases and J by 4 bases. Germline values: CDR1 SQVTM, CDR2 ANQGSEA. CDR3 nucleotide sequence: TGCAGCGTTGGCTGGCAGGGGGCTTACAATGAGCAGTTCTTC. This sequence encodes CSVGWQGAYNEQFF.

This rearrangement joins TRBV13 to TRBJ2-7; D may match TRBD1 or TRBD2 (5 bases each). Germline lookup yields CDR1 PRHDT and CDR2 FYEKMQ (reference sequence). With 2 bases removed from V and 7 bases from J, the gap between germline ends came to 12 bases. The CDR3 extends over 13 amino acids. In DNA, the CDR3 is TGTGCCAGCAGCTTACCTGGGACGGCGGAGCAGTACTTC. Translation: CASSLPGTAEQYF.

The J gene is TRBJ2-1, the V gene TRBV12-3 or TRBV12-4; D unclear. The CDR3 sequence is 14 residues long. The V and J ends lost 0 bases and 3 bases respectively, with 6 bases between them. In DNA, the CDR3 is TGTGCCAGCAGTTTAGCGGCGGTCTACAATGAGCAGTTCTTC. The encoded protein is CASSLAAVYNEQFF.

This clonotype appeared a single time. The junction and the germline gene differ at one end; a read error may be behind it. The chain carries TRBV29-1 and TRBJ2-6; no reliable D call. The germline V gene encodes CDR1 SQVTM and CDR2 ANQGSEA. This CDR3 has 13 residues. This CDR3 is CSVLSSGTNVLTF. CDR3 nucleotides: TGCAGCGTACTTAGCTCTGGGACCAACGTCCTGACTTTC.

The sample holds many counts of this clonotype. This chain links TRBV5-6 with TRBJ2-3, with unresolved D. The CDR3 totals 14 residues. V was cut by 4 bases and J by 3 bases, with 12 bases left in between. Germline-derived CDR1 and CDR2 are SGHDT and YYEEEE. CDR3 protein: CASSPGPGTDTQYF. For the CDR3, the DNA is TGTGCCAGCAGCCCCGGGCCCGGGACAGATACGCAGTATTTT.

Only a few counts were recorded for this clonotype. V is TRBV6-1 and J is TRBJ1-1; D is unresolved. The length of the CDR3 is 14 residues. Looked up from germline, CDR1 is MNHNS and CDR2 is SASEGT. V was shortened by 8 bases and J by 0 bases, with 13 bases between the two germline ends. In DNA form, the CDR3 reads TGTGCCAGCCGGTTCACAGACATGAACACTGAAGCTTTCTTT. Translation: CASRFTDMNTEAFF.

This chain connects TRBV5-1 to TRBJ2-1; no clear D gene. Germline V CDR1 and CDR2: SGHRS, YFSETQ. The V end lost 2 bases, the J end lost 8 bases, and 11 bases lay between the germline ends. The CDR3 is 13 residues long. CDR3 DNA: TGCGCCAGCAGCTTTATCGAGAAGTATGAGCAGTTCTTC. Its translation: CASSFIEKYEQFF. Supplemented by reference TRBV5-1 and TRBJ2-1, the full variable domain reads KAGVTQTPRYLIKTRGQQVTLSCSPISGHRSVSWYQQTPGQGLQFLFEYFSETQRNKGNFPGRFSGRQFSNSRSEMNVSTLELGDSALYLCASSFIEKYEQFFGPGTRLTVL.

J is TRBJ1-2 and V is TRBV5-1; tentative D call: TRBD1 (5 bases). Deletions cut 1 base from V and 4 bases from J, with 11 bases between. This CDR3 has 14 residues. Germline V gives CDR1 SGHRS, CDR2 YFSETQ. The CDR3 protein is CASSLHGDSYGYTF. The DNA for the CDR3 is TGCGCCAGCAGCTTGCATGGAGACAGCTATGGCTACACCTTC.

This clonotype was seen a single time. This rearrangement joins TRBV30 to TRBJ2-3; 7 bases are shared with TRBD2. This CDR3 has 15 residues. CDR1 is GTSNPN and CDR2 is SVGIG in the germline V gene (reference sequence). J was trimmed by 1 base and V by 1 base; bases with no gene match: 5. Written as DNA, the CDR3 is TGTGCCTGGAGTGGACCTAGCGGACGCACAGATACGCAGTATTTT. This encodes CAWSGPSGRTDTQYF.

The chain is built from TRBV28 and TRBJ2-4; a possible D gene is TRBD1 (6 bases). The CDR3 length is 15 residues. From germline, CDR1 is MDHEN and CDR2 SYDVKM. With 5 bases removed from V and 1 base from J, the gap between germline ends came to 12 bases. In DNA, the CDR3 is TGTGCCAGCAGTGAGGGGGAAGGGGCCAAAAACATTCAGTACTTC. Amino acid sequence: CASSEGEGAKNIQYF.

This clonotype turned up a few times. The J gene is TRBJ2-7, the V gene TRBV20-1; either TRBD1 or TRBD2 may fit D (5 bases each). The CDR3 extends over 15 amino acids. With 3 bases removed from V and 2 bases from J, the gap between germline ends came to 17 bases. Looked up from germline, CDR1 is DFQATT and CDR2 is SNEGSKA (reference sequence). CDR3 sequence reads: CSARVAGRSTYEQYF. The CDR3 DNA reads as TGCAGTGCTAGGGTCGCAGGGAGATCGACCTACGAGCAGTACTTC.

To note about this clonotype: One end of the junction fails to match germline, which may point to a read error. The V call is TRBV6-5, the J call TRBJ2-7, with TRBD2 matching over 9 bases. The CDR3 has 16 amino acids. CDR1 is MNHEY, CDR2 SVGAGI, per germline. The CDR3 protein is CASRASGKASSHEQYF. The CDR3 region has the DNA TGTGCCAGCAGGGCTAGCGGGAAAGCTTCCTCCCACGAGCAGTACTTC.

This clonotype has a handful of counts. The chain joins TRBV25-1 to TRBJ2-4, with 12 bases fitting TRBD2. The J call could be wrong; TRBJ2-7 is a better fit for the DNA end. The CDR3 has 14 amino acids. The germline V gene encodes CDR1 MGHDK and CDR2 SYGVNS. This CDR3 reads CASMTSGSPYEQYF. CDR3 DNA sequence: TGTGCCAGCATGACTAGCGGGAGTCCCTACGAGCAGTACTTC.